In its sample, the clone carrying this T cell receptor (beta chain) was seen once. Using a J-beta primer mix together with a sample-barcoded 5' primer, a second PCR was run for about 7 to 12 cycles. TCRdb used MiXCR to reprocess the 5' RACE reads, holding one entry per CDR3 protein. The table has 750,000 or so distinct CDR3 sequences, just under 25% seen once. This sample stems from a study of blood T cells in healthy people across ages. This CDR3 is 18 amino acids long. The ends lost 7 bases at V and 0 bases at J; junction bases unmatched: 12. Looked up from germline, CDR1 is SNHLY and CDR2 is FYNNEI. This sample was shared with a second study, whose subject was T cells of mothers and their children. This second study says: Versus unrelated pairs, overlap was slightly higher in related mother-child pairs, without reaching significance.

Source material: blood. V and J are TRBV2 and TRBJ2-1; 10 positions agree with TRBD1. The receptor comes from a boy younger than 18 in good health. The CDR3 is CASTPPGQGWGSYNEQFF. The CDR3, as DNA: TGTGCCAGCACGCCACCGGGACAGGGGTGGGGCTCCTACAATGAGCAGTTCTTC.